The T cell receptor (beta chain) under discussion was sequenced for a study of control samples from healthy donors and cancer patients. Germline V gene data show CDR1 as SGHRS and CDR2 as YFSETQ. With 2 bases removed from V and 4 bases from J, the gap between germline ends came to 15 bases. The CDR3 is 15 amino acids. Clones were read by immunoSEQ multiplex PCR, and TCRdb kept only the in-frame ones, dropping some. Among tens of thousands of clones listed, around 92% were seen once. Sequencing input: blood. V gene TRBV5-1 combines with J gene TRBJ2-5; D possibly uses TRBD1 or TRBD2 (7 bases each). This clonotype originated in a man aged 45-60 years in good health. This CDR3 is CASSLQGRGGETQYF. Here the CDR3 DNA reads TGCGCCAGCAGCTTACAGGGGCGCGGGGGAGAGACCCAGTACTTC.